The T cell receptor beta chain described here comes from a study of T-cell reconstitution after alpha-beta-depleted transplantation in children. Study conclusions and caveats: Counts and diversity of T cells one year after transplant came mostly from newly produced T cells. Where some patients showed high TCRbeta diversity at day 60, it came from recipient T cells and thymic progenitors that had survived. About two months after transplant, alpha-beta T cells reportedly came from several hundred expanded graft clones.

Unique molecular identifiers were built into the TCRbeta library. MiXCR, applied by TCRdb to the PCR reads, yields one record per CDR3 protein. The sample has 800,000 to 1,000,000 distinct CDR3 sequences, less than 30% seen once. With regard to this clonotype: Antigen specificity is unknown.

The sample in question was PBMCs, mostly from graft donor cells, obtained 360 days after TCRalphabeta/CD19-depleted stem cell transplant. The TCR sequence derives from a boy under two years old who had a stem cell transplant for SCID, so the T cells may come from the graft donor.

The CDR3 spells CASSPLPTSGANVLTF. CDR3 DNA sequence: TGTGCCAGCTCACCACTCCCAACGTCTGGGGCCAACGTCCTGACTTTC. The chain joins TRBV18 to TRBJ2-6; D not resolved. The CDR3 loop spans 16 amino acids. CDR1 and CDR2 from the germline V gene are KGHSH and LQKENI. Trimming shortened V by 1 base and J by 1 base, and 8 bases separated the two germline ends.